This T cell receptor beta chain was sequenced in a study of chemoradiotherapy in HPV16-positive cancers. Repeated repertoire sampling spanned the course of chemoradiotherapy. Study observations and caveats: Better recurrence-free survival went with HPV-responsive T-cell expansion in HPV16-positive patients.

For this clone: Its antigen remains unidentified.

This table comes from immunoSEQ multiplex PCR, and its TCRdb copy is limited to in-frame clones, with some not included. The profile covers around 33,000 clones, with roughly 88% appearing a single time and approximately 4.6% taken by the ten largest. Germline-derived CDR1 and CDR2 are MNHNY and SVGAGI (reference sequence). This CDR3 is 12 amino acids long. Trimming left V 10 bases short and J 4 bases short, with 12 bases between. This sequence was found in a human donor with HPV-associated anogenital cancer. The sample here was blood, taken from a patient who underwent chemoradiotherapy. The chain combines TRBV6-6 with TRBJ2-3, with D unresolved. The CDR3 is CATGPWPDTQYF. The CDR3 DNA sequence: TGTGCCACTGGTCCTTGGCCAGATACGCAGTATTTT.